This T cell receptor (beta chain) comes out of a study of CD8 T cells in Susac syndrome. An input of 0.5 to 1 ug of RNA was subjected to reverse transcription using random hexamers. TCR beta CDR3 was amplified by immunoSEQ covering 54 Vbeta and 13 Jbeta. TCRdb itself ran the immunoSEQ multiplex PCR reads through MiXCR, one entry per CDR3 protein. This sample carries around 170,000 distinct CDR3 sequences, approximately 95% of them seen once, and the ten largest clones take less than 0.2%. TCR beta sequencing covered blood CD8+ and CD4+ T cells. Germline lookup yields CDR1 SQVTM and CDR2 ANQGSEA. V shed 1 base and J shed 6 bases, with 21 bases lying between them. The CDR3 runs 16 residues.

The chain recombines TRBV29-1 with TRBJ1-1; D might be TRBD1 (6 bases). This clonotype was obtained from a human donor with multiple sclerosis. Material: CD8+ T cells from PBMCs. CDR3 nucleotide sequence: TGCAGCGTTGAAGCCCACTACAGGGTCGAACCACCTGAAGCTTTCTTT. This sequence encodes CSVEAHYRVEPPEAFF.